A single sample is the source of the 6 T cell receptor beta chains below, sequenced in a study of control samples from healthy donors and cancer patients. Sequencing was performed with immunoSEQ multiplex PCR; in TCRdb, only in-frame clones are kept and a portion is missing. Of 63,000 or so clones in the sample, over 75% were seen once. Sample: blood. These receptors were obtained from a man over 45 in good health.

The chain has TRBV7-2 and TRBJ1-2; D possibly corresponds to TRBD1 (5 bases). V shed 1 base and J shed 6 bases, with 15 bases lying between them. This CDR3 region has 15 residues. Germline-derived CDR1 and CDR2 are SGHTA and FQGNSA. The CDR3 loop reads CASSLDRGRENGYTF. CDR3 nucleotides: TGTGCCAGCAGCTTAGATCGGGGGAGGGAAAATGGCTACACCTTC.

The chain joins TRBV19 to TRBJ1-2, with TRBD1 identical over 9 bases. Unmatched junction bases numbered 6, after V lost 3 bases and J lost 4 bases. The CDR3 contains 15 residues. Looked up from germline, CDR1 is LNHDA and CDR2 is SQIVND (reference sequence). CDR3 nucleotide sequence: TGTGCCAGTAGTATGCGGACAGGGGACGCCTATGGCTACACCTTC. This encodes CASSMRTGDAYGYTF.

This chain links TRBV9 with TRBJ2-2; D perhaps matches TRBD2 (7 bases). CDR1 is SGDLS, CDR2 YYNGEE, per germline. The V end lost 1 base, the J end lost 7 bases, and 14 bases lay between the germline ends. This CDR3 has 15 amino acids. The CDR3 loop is CASSVTGRGNGELFF. Written as DNA, the CDR3 is TGTGCCAGCAGCGTAACAGGGAGGGGCAACGGGGAGCTGTTTTTT.

There are a few counts of this clone. V is TRBV5-1 and J is TRBJ2-4, with D possibly TRBD1 on 6 matching bases. Trimming took 3 bases from V and 0 from J, leaving 16 bases between them. Germline CDR1 SGHRS, CDR2 YFSETQ. The CDR3 is 17 residues long. Written as DNA, the CDR3 is TGCGCCAGCAGCTCTATTCAGGGGCTATCAGCCAAAAACATTCAGTACTTC. Translating gives CASSSIQGLSAKNIQYF.

The chain links TRBV10-3 to TRBJ2-5, with a possible D match to TRBD1 (6 bases). From germline, CDR1 is ENHRY and CDR2 SYGVKD. The CDR3 totals 18 residues. Trimming removed 0 bases at V and 3 bases at J, with 20 bases between. The CDR3 DNA sequence: TGTGCCATCAGTGAGTCGATGGTCAGTTTAAGGGGGAAAGAGACCCAGTACTTC. It codes for CAISESMVSLRGKETQYF.

This rearrangement joins TRBV7-9 to TRBJ1-1; a weak D match, TRBD1 (5 bases). V gave up 3 bases and J gave up 1 base, with 9 bases separating them. Per the germline V gene, CDR1 is SEHNR and CDR2 is FQNEAQ (reference sequence). The CDR3 sequence is 14 residues long. The CDR3, as DNA: TGTGCCAGCAGCTTCGACAGCCCGAACACTGAAGCTTTCTTT. Its protein is CASSFDSPNTEAFF.